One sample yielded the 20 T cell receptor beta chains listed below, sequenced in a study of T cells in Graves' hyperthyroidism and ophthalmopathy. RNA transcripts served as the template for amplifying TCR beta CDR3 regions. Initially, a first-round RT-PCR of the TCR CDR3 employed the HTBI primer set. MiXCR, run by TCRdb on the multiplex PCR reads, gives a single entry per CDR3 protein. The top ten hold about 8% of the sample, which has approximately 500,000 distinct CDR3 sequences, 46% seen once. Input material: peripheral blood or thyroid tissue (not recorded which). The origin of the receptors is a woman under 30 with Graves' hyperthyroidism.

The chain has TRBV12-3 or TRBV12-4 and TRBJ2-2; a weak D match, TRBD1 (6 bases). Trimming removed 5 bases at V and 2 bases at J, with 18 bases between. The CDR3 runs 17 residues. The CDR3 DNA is TGTGCCAGCAGTCCGCCCCCCAGGGGAGCTAACACCGGGGAGCTGTTTTTT. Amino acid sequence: CASSPPPRGANTGELFF.

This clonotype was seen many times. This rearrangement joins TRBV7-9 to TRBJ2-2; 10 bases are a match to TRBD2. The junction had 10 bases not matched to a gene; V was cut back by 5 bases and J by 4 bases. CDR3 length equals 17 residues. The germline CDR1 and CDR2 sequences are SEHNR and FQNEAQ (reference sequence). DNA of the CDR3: TGTGCCAGCAGCCGAAGTCTAGCGGGAGTTGCCACCGGGGAGCTGTTTTTT. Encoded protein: CASSRSLAGVATGELFF.

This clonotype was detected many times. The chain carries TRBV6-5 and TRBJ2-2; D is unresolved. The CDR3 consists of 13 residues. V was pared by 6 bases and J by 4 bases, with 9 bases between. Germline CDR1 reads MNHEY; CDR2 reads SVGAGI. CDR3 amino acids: CASRVGFTGELFF. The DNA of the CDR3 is TGTGCCAGCAGAGTAGGGTTCACCGGGGAGCTGTTTTTT.

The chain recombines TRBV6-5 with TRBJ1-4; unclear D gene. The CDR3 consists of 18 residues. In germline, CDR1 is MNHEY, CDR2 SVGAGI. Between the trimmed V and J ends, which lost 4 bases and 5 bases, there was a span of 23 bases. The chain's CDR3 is CASSSPSGRLSYNEKLFF. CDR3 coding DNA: TGTGCCAGCAGTTCGCCTAGCGGGAGGCTTTCCTACAATGAAAAACTGTTTTTT.

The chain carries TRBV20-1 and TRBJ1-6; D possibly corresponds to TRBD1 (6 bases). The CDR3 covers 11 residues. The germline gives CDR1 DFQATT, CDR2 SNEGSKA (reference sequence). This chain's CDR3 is CSTTGGSPLHF. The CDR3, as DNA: TGCAGCACGACAGGAGGCTCACCCCTCCACTTT.

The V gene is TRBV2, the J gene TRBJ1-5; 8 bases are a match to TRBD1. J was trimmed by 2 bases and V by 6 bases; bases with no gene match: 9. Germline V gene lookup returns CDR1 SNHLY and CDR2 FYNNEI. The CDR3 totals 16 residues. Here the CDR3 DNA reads TGTGCCAGCAGCCATGGACAGGGCTGGGGCAATCAGCCCCAGCATTTT. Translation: CASSHGQGWGNQPQHF.

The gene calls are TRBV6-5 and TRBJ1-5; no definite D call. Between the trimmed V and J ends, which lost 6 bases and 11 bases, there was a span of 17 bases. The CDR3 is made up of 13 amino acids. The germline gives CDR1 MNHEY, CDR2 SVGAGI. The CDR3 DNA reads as TGTGCCAGCAGGGGAGCGGAGCAAGAGACCCAGCATTTT. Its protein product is CASRGAEQETQHF.

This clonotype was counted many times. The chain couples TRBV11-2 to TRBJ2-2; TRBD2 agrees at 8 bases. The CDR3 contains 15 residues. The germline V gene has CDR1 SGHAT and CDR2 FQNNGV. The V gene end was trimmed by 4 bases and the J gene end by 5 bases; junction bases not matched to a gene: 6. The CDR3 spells CASSWGGRSTGELFF. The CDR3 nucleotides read TGTGCCAGCAGCTGGGGCGGGAGGTCTACCGGGGAGCTGTTTTTT.

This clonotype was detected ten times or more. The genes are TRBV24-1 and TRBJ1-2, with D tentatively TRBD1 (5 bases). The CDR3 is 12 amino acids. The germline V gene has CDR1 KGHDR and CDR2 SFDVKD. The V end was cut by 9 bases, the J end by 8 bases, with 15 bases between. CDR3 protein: CATADLGGGYTF. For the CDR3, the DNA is TGTGCCACCGCCGACCTTGGGGGAGGCTACACCTTC.

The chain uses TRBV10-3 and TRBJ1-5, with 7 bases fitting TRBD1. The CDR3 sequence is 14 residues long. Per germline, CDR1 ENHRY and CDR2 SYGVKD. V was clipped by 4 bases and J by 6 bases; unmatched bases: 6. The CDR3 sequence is CAISGIYRGQPQHF. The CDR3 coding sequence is TGTGCCATCAGTGGTATCTACAGGGGTCAGCCCCAGCATTTT.

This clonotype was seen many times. The CDR3, as DNA: TGTGCCAGTAGTATTGGCGAGGGTGGCAATCAGCCCCAGCATTTT. Its translation is CASSIGEGGNQPQHF. V and J are TRBV19 and TRBJ1-5; D is uncertain. Germline V CDR1 and CDR2: LNHDA, SQIVND (reference sequence). Trimming removed 3 bases from V and 2 bases from J, with 11 bases in between. The CDR3 spans 15 residues.

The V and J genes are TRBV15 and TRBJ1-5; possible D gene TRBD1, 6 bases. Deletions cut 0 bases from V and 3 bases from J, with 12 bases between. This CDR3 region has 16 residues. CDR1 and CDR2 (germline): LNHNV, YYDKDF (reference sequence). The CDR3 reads CATSRDRGGANQPQHF. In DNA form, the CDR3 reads TGTGCCACCAGCAGAGACAGGGGTGGGGCCAATCAGCCCCAGCATTTT. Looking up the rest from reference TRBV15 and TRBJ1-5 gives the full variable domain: DAMVIQNPRYQVTQFGKPVTLSCSQTLNHNVMYWYQQKSSQAPKLLFHYYDKDFNNEADTPDNFQSRRPNTSFCFLDIRSPGLGDTAMYLCATSRDRGGANQPQHFGDGTRLSIL.

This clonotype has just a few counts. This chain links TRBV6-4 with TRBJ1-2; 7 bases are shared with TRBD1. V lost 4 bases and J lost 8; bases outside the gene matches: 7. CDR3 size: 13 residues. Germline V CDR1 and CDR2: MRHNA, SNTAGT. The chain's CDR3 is CASSAYRGYGYTF. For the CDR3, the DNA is TGTGCCAGCAGTGCCTACAGGGGCTACGGCTACACCTTC.

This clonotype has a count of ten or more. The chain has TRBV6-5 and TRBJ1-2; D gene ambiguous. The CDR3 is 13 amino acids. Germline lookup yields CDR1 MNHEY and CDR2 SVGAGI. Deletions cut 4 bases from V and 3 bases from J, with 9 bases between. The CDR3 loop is CASSSRRDYGYTF. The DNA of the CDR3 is TGTGCCAGCAGTTCGAGACGGGACTATGGCTACACCTTC.

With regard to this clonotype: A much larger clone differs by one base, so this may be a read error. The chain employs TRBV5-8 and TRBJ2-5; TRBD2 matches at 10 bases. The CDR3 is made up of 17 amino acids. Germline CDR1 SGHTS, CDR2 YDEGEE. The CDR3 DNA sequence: TGTGCCAGCAGTTTGGGGGACTCAGCGGGGGGGCAAGAGATCCAGTACTTC. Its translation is CASSLGDSAGGQEIQYF. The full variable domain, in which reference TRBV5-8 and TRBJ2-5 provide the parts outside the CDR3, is EAGVTQSPTHLIKTRGQQATLRCSPISGHTSVYWYQQALGLGLQFLLWYDEGEERNRGNFPPRFSGRQFPNYSSELNVNALELEDSALYLCASSLGDSAGGQEIQYFGPGTRLLVL.

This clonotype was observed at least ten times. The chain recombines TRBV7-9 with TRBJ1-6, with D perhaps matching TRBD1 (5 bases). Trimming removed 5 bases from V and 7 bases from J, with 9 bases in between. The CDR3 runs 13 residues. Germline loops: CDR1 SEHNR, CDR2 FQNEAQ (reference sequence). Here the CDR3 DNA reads TGTGCCAGCAGCCCTCGACAGAATTCACCCCTCCACTTT. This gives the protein CASSPRQNSPLHF. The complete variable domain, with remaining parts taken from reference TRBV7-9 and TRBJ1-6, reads DTGVSQNPRHKITKRGQNVTFRCDPISEHNRLYWYRQTLGQGPEFLTYFQNEAQLEKSRLLSDRFSAERPKGSFSTLEIQRTEQGDSAMYLCASSPRQNSPLHFGNGTRLTVT.

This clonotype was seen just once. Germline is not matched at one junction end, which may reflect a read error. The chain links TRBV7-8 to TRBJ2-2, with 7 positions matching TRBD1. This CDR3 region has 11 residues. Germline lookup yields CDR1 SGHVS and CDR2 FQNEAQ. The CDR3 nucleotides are TGTGCCAGCAGCTTAAAGGGGGCGCTGTTTTTT. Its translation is CASSLKGALFF.

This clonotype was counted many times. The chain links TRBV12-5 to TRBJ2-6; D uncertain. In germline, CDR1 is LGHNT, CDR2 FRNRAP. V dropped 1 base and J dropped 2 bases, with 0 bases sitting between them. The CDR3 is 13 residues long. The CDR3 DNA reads TGTGCTAGTGGTTTGGCTGGGGCCAACGTCCTGACTTTC. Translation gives CASGLAGANVLTF.

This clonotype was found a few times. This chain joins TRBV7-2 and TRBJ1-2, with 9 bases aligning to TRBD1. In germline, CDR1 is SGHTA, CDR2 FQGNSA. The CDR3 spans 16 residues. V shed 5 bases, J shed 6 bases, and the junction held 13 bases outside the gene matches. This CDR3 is CASSSAGQGYSHGYTF. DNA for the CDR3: TGTGCCAGCAGCAGCGCGGGACAGGGTTATTCGCATGGCTACACCTTC. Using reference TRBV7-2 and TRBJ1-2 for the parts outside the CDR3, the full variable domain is GAGVSQSPSNKVTEKGKDVELRCDPISGHTALYWYRQSLGQGLEFLIYFQGNSAPDKSGLPSDRFSAERTGGSVSTLTIQRTQQEDSAVYLCASSSAGQGYSHGYTFGSGTRLTVV.

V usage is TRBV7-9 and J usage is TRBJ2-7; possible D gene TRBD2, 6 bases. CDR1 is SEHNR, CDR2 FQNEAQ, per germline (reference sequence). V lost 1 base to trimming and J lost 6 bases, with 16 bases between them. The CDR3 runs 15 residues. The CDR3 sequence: CASSLVGGILVEQYF. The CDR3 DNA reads TGTGCCAGCAGCTTAGTAGGAGGGATCCTCGTCGAGCAGTACTTC.